These 18 T cell receptor beta chains came from one sample sequenced in a study of post-analysis software for immune sequencing data. General observations from the study: About 5 TRBV segments occurring more often in patients than controls included TRBV5-6, TRBV5-1 and TRBV20-1.

Tagging with unique molecular identifiers was a feature of the TCR beta cDNA libraries. TCRdb analysed the PCR reads with MiXCR anew, one entry per CDR3 protein. The data show approximately 730,000 distinct CDR3 sequences, with just under 30% seen just once and 0.5% to 0.6% held by the top ten. These receptors have no identified antigens. The sequencing sample was made of blood. The receptor set was obtained from a girl between 10 and 17 years old with multiple sclerosis.

Comment on this clonotype: Just one base apart from a much larger clone, this may be a read error. The chain uses TRBV20-1 and TRBJ2-5; the match to TRBD1 covers 10 bases. V lost 6 bases, J lost 5 bases, and 12 bases stayed unmatched. The CDR3 extends over 15 amino acids. Germline CDR1 is DFQATT and CDR2 is SNEGSKA (reference sequence). CDR3 loop: CSAEVGGQGRETQYF. CDR3 nucleotide sequence: TGCAGTGCGGAGGTTGGGGGACAGGGGCGTGAGACCCAGTACTTC.

This clonotype came up a few times. The chain links TRBV28 to TRBJ2-1; the match to TRBD1 covers 7 bases. This CDR3 has 14 residues. After removal of 4 bases from V and 13 bases from J, the junction contained 13 bases not matched to a gene. Germline V CDR1 and CDR2: MDHEN, SYDVKM. CDR3 protein: CASSYVREGAGQFF. The CDR3 coding sequence is TGTGCCAGCAGTTATGTGAGAGAGGGGGCAGGACAGTTCTTC. Combining the CDR3 with reference TRBV28 and TRBJ2-1 gives the whole variable domain DVKVTQSSRYLVKRTGEKVFLECVQDMDHENMFWYRQDPGLGLRLIYFSYDVKMKEKGDIPEGYSVSREKKERFSLILESASTNQTSMYLCASSYVREGAGQFFGPGTRLTVL.

This clonotype appeared many times. The J gene is TRBJ2-5, the V gene TRBV5-5; perhaps TRBD1 as D (5 bases). The length of the CDR3 is 15 residues. CDR1 SGHKS and CDR2 YYEKEE come from the germline V gene (reference sequence). Trimming pared 3 bases from V and 5 bases from J, leaving 17 bases between. The CDR3 spells CASSSLGQDRETQYF. The CDR3 nucleotides are TGTGCCAGCAGCTCCTTGGGGCAGGATCGGGAGACCCAGTACTTC. The whole variable domain, remainder taken from reference TRBV5-5 and TRBJ2-5, is DAGVTQSPTHLIKTRGQQVTLRCSPISGHKSVSWYQQVLGQGPQFIFQYYEKEERGRGNFPDRFSARQFPNYSSELNVNALLLGDSALYLCASSSLGQDRETQYFGPGTRLLVL.

About this clonotype itself: A much larger clone differs from this one at a single base, so this may be a read error. J is TRBJ2-3 and V is TRBV12-3 or TRBV12-4; no reliable D call. The CDR3 is made up of 15 amino acids. DNA of the CDR3: TGTGCCGGCAGTTTGGTCTCCTGGCCCGGAGATACGCAGTATTTT. Translated, it gives CAGSLVSWPGDTQYF.

The chain carries TRBV3-1 and TRBJ1-6; TRBD1 might be the D (5 bases). V dropped 6 bases and J dropped 6 bases, with 15 bases sitting between them. This CDR3 is 15 amino acids long. Germline CDR1 is LGHDT and CDR2 is YNNKEL (reference sequence). Here the CDR3 DNA reads TGTGCCAGCAGTCACGGGACCCCGGGTAATTCACCCCTCCACTTT. Its translation: CASSHGTPGNSPLHF.

The chain has TRBV15 and TRBJ2-7, with 8 bases lining up with TRBD2. Losses at the gene ends were 0 bases for V and 7 bases for J; bases not matched to a gene: 8. CDR1 is LNHNV and CDR2 is YYDKDF in the germline V gene (reference sequence). The CDR3 runs to 15 residues. The CDR3: CATSREGSGVNEQYF. The CDR3 nucleotides read TGTGCCACCAGCAGAGAAGGTAGCGGGGTCAATGAGCAGTACTTC.

In the case of this clonotype: Possible read error: a much larger clone is one base away. This rearrangement joins TRBV6-5 to TRBJ2-3; D is tentatively TRBD1 or TRBD2 (6 bases each). Germline lookup yields CDR1 MNHEY and CDR2 SVGAGI. The V and J ends lost 0 bases and 4 bases respectively, with 11 bases between them. This CDR3 has 15 residues. CDR3 region: CASSYSRGAPDTQYF. CDR3 nucleotides: TGTGCCAGCAGTTACTCGAGGGGGGCCCCAGATACGCAGTATTTT.

About this clonotype itself: Germline and junction disagree at one end, which may indicate a read error. The chain links TRBV6-6 to TRBJ1-6; D not resolved. Germline V CDR1 and CDR2: MNHNY, SVGAGI (reference sequence). The CDR3 runs to 17 residues. In DNA form, the CDR3 reads TGTGCCGGCAGTTACTCGAGGGATAGCTCCTATAATTCACCCCTCTACTTT. Translation: CAGSYSRDSSYNSPLYF.

The chain carries TRBV6-2 or TRBV6-3 and TRBJ2-1; D is unresolved. The CDR3 extends over 13 amino acids. Trimming took 1 base from V and 4 from J, leaving 5 bases between them. Per the germline V gene, CDR1 is MNHEY and CDR2 is SVGEGT. The CDR3 protein is CASSYLRYNEQFF. CDR3 DNA sequence: TGTGCCAGCAGTTACTTGAGATACAATGAGCAGTTCTTC.

This rearrangement joins TRBV3-1 to TRBJ2-2; 7 bases map to TRBD2. CDR1 is LGHDT, CDR2 YNNKEL, per germline (reference sequence). V gave up 0 bases and J gave up 2 bases; unmatched junction bases: 9. This CDR3 has 18 amino acids. CDR3 protein: CASSQDLGGTANTGELFF. The DNA of the CDR3 is TGTGCCAGCAGCCAAGACTTGGGGGGGACCGCTAACACCGGGGAGCTGTTTTTT. The full variable domain, its missing parts supplied by reference TRBV3-1 and TRBJ2-2, is DTAVSQTPKYLVTQMGNDKSIKCEQNLGHDTMYWYKQDSKKFLKIMFSYNNKELIINETVPNRFSPKSPDKAHLNLHINSLELGDSAVYFCASSQDLGGTANTGELFFGEGSRLTVL.

This clonotype was counted between two and nine times. This chain joins TRBV3-1 and TRBJ1-2; D is ambiguous. Trimming took 5 bases from V and 4 from J, leaving 11 bases between them. CDR3 size: 13 residues. Germline V gives CDR1 LGHDT, CDR2 YNNKEL (reference sequence). CDR3 nucleotides: TGTGCCAGCAGCAAAAGGGAGGTCTATGGCTACACCTTC. Amino acids: CASSKREVYGYTF.

The gene calls are TRBV5-1 and TRBJ2-5; D ambiguous. V dropped 4 bases and J dropped 5 bases, with 15 bases sitting between them. The CDR3 sequence is 14 residues long. Germline values: CDR1 SGHRS, CDR2 YFSETQ. The DNA of the CDR3 is TGCGCCAGCAGCCCGGTAGCCCGTGGGGAGACCCAGTACTTC. This sequence encodes CASSPVARGETQYF.

The V and J genes are TRBV20-1 and TRBJ1-6; D ambiguous. Trimming pared 2 bases from V and 15 bases from J, leaving 20 bases between. Germline values: CDR1 DFQATT, CDR2 SNEGSKA (reference sequence). The CDR3 spans 14 residues. The CDR3, as DNA: TGCAGTGCTAGATCCGCCATTGACGGCCGTAACCTCCACTTT. Translated: CSARSAIDGRNLHF.

This clonotype has a handful of counts. The genes are TRBV7-2 and TRBJ1-2; weak D call: TRBD1 (5 bases). The germline V and J ends were trimmed by 1 base and 4 bases, with 13 bases remaining between them. CDR3 length equals 15 residues. In germline, CDR1 is SGHTA, CDR2 FQGNSA. The CDR3 DNA is TGTGCCAGCAGCTTAGTGGACACGGCCGGCTATGGCTACACCTTC. As protein: CASSLVDTAGYGYTF. The variable domain in full, with the rest retrieved from reference TRBV7-2 and TRBJ1-2, is GAGVSQSPSNKVTEKGKDVELRCDPISGHTALYWYRQSLGQGLEFLIYFQGNSAPDKSGLPSDRFSAERTGGSVSTLTIQRTQQEDSAVYLCASSLVDTAGYGYTFGSGTRLTVV.

This clonotype was observed a handful of times. The chain links TRBV4-1 to TRBJ2-2, with 7 bases that match TRBD1. With V trimmed by 0 bases and J by 10 bases, 14 bases remained unmatched. In germline, CDR1 is MGHRA, CDR2 YSYEKL. The CDR3 is made up of 17 amino acids. In nucleotides, the CDR3 is TGCGCCAGCAGCCAAGAGTCTAGGGGGCTGAGGGCGGAGGAGCTGTTTTTT. As protein: CASSQESRGLRAEELFF.

This chain joins TRBV5-1 and TRBJ2-5, with 9 bases identical to TRBD2. The J call may be incorrect, as the DNA end agrees better with TRBJ2-7. The CDR3 runs to 15 residues. Per germline, CDR1 SGHRS and CDR2 YFSETQ. This CDR3 is CASSTQREVTYEQYF. The CDR3 DNA follows: TGCGCCAGCAGCACCCAGCGGGAGGTAACCTACGAGCAGTACTTC.

The rearrangement links TRBV4-2 to TRBJ2-2, with 9 bases lining up with TRBD2. Losses at the gene ends were 3 bases for V and 5 bases for J; bases not matched to a gene: 13. This CDR3 spans 18 amino acids. Germline CDR1 reads LGHNA; CDR2 reads YNFKEQ. The CDR3, as DNA: TGTGCCAGCAGCCACATGACGAAGCGGGGGGTGCGGACCGGGGAGCTGTTTTTT. This translates into CASSHMTKRGVRTGELFF.

This clonotype has a handful of counts. J is TRBJ2-5 and V is TRBV20-1; 8 bases align to TRBD2. The V and J ends lost 2 bases and 1 base, in that order; junction bases with no gene match: 6. CDR1 and CDR2 from the germline V gene are DFQATT and SNEGSKA (reference sequence). This CDR3 comprises 15 residues. DNA of the CDR3: TGCAGTGCTAGAAGTCTAGCGGGTTTCCAAGAGACCCAGTACTTC. Protein: CSARSLAGFQETQYF.